This T cell receptor beta chain was sequenced for a study of control samples from healthy donors and cancer patients. The data were produced by immunoSEQ multiplex PCR, yet TCRdb's version contains in-frame clones alone and is incomplete. The table has 200,000 or so clones, roughly 94% seen once. This CDR3 contains 16 residues. V was pared by 4 bases and J by 0 bases, with 10 bases between. Germline lookup yields CDR1 KGHSH and CDR2 LQKENI. The V and J genes are TRBV18 and TRBJ2-6; possibly TRBD1 for D (5 bases). This TCR derives from a man between 50 and 59 years old in good health. Sample: blood. As DNA, the CDR3 is TGTGCCAGCTCACAAACCAGGGACTCTGGGGCCAACGTCCTGACTTTC. The encoded protein is CASSQTRDSGANVLTF. The full variable domain, in which reference TRBV18 and TRBJ2-6 provide the parts outside the CDR3, is NAGVMQNPRHLVRRRGQEARLRCSPMKGHSHVYWYRQLPEEGLKFMVYLQKENIIDESGMPKERFSAEFPKEGPSILRIQQVVRGDSAAYFCASSQTRDSGANVLTFGAGSRLTVL.